The clone carrying this T cell receptor (beta chain) appeared a single time. Its antigen remains unidentified. After removal of 1 base from V and 5 bases from J, the junction contained 10 bases not matched to a gene. The length of the CDR3 is 16 residues. Germline V gene data show CDR1 as GTSNPN and CDR2 as SVGIG (reference sequence). The source of the sample is a study of shared clonotypes between healthy human individuals. Study-level background: Donors had three CD4 naive, three CD4 memory, two CD8 naive and one CD8 memory plate apiece. Overall study findings and caveats: When compared with the clonotypes that were shared by all four sorted-subset donors, the non-shared clonotypes turned out to have lower generation probabilities.

Over several immunoSEQ plates, each subset's genomic DNA was distributed in even portions. Study processing details: Filtering differed since immunoSEQ provided only junctions, with no quality scores. This table comes from immunoSEQ multiplex PCR, and its TCRdb copy is limited to in-frame clones, with some not included. V, J and clone size were drawn from that table, and D and trimming were deduced from the DNA. Here the sample spans roughly 1,000,000 clones, roughly 74% being singletons. The material sequenced was memory CD4+ T cells from PBMCs. Regarding subset: CD45RA-negative fraction. This chain connects TRBV30 to TRBJ2-5; TRBD2 matches 10 bases. This sequence was found in a man between 18 and 29 years old in good health. Some clones in this sample may be carry-over from other donors' samples. The CDR3: CAWSGTSGPGGETQYF. CDR3 sequence (DNA): TGTGCCTGGAGTGGGACTAGCGGACCCGGCGGGGAGACCCAGTACTTC.